This T cell receptor beta chain is drawn from a study of read filtering for tumor transcriptome and immune sequencing. In the study overall: Transcriptome libraries were built from DNase-treated RNA.

This clonotype came up a few times. The CDR3 is 15 residues long. Per the germline V gene, CDR1 is KGHSH and CDR2 is LQKENI. V dropped 3 bases and J dropped 2 bases, with 13 bases sitting between them. The library was built from about 0.4 ug RNA with molecular barcoded adaptors for alpha/delta and beta/gamma chains. TCRdb re-derived calls from the reads in MiXCR, one entry per CDR3 protein. The sample includes tens of thousands of distinct CDR3 sequences, roughly a fifth of them seen just once. This TCR came from a donor at least 40 years old with multiple myeloma. The specimen sequenced was a population of CD138-negative cells sorted from bone marrow. The chain couples TRBV18 to TRBJ1-2; perhaps TRBD1 as D (5 bases). The CDR3 sequence is CASSPRDEWNYGYTF. CDR3 in DNA: TGTGCCAGCTCACCGAGGGACGAGTGGAACTATGGCTACACCTTC.